These 10 T cell receptor beta chains share one sample of origin, sequenced in a study of OX40 agonist ivuxolimab in advanced cancers. Method: immunoSEQ multiplex PCR; TCRdb's copy keeps in-frame clones and lacks some. The data show around 68,000 clones, roughly 86% seen once. Sample: CD4+ or CD8+ T cells sorted from blood, taken in a trial of the OX40 agonist ivuxolimab. The source is an adult with an advanced solid tumor such as melanoma, head and neck, liver or kidney cancer.

The chain uses TRBV7-6 and TRBJ2-5; 14 bases are shared with TRBD2. Germline CDR1 SGHVS, CDR2 FNYEAQ. Unmatched junction bases numbered 5, after V lost 1 base and J lost 4 bases. The CDR3 spans 17 residues. The CDR3 coding sequence is TGTGCCAGCAGCTTAGTAGTCGGGACTAGCGGGGGAGAGACCCAGTACTTC. As protein: CASSLVVGTSGGETQYF. The complete variable domain, with remaining parts taken from reference TRBV7-6 and TRBJ2-5, reads GAGVSQSPRYKVTKRGQDVALRCDPISGHVSLYWYRQALGQGPEFLTYFNYEAQQDKSGLPNDRFSAERPEGSISTLTIQRTEQRDSAMYRCASSLVVGTSGGETQYFGPGTRLLVL.

This rearrangement joins TRBV4-2 to TRBJ1-5, with D perhaps matching TRBD1 (6 bases). The CDR3 loop spans 15 amino acids. V was clipped by 0 bases and J by 7 bases, with 13 bases between them. In germline, CDR1 is LGHNA, CDR2 YNFKEQ. The DNA of the CDR3 is TGTGCCAGCAGCCAAGATGTAGGGGGGACCCAGCCCCAGCATTTT. It translates to CASSQDVGGTQPQHF.

For this clone: This same CDR3 is encoded by further DNA sequences in the sample. The CDR3 here is CASSYRDRDNSPLHF. CDR3 nucleotides: TGTGCCAGCAGTTACCGGGACAGGGATAATTCACCCCTCCACTTT. The V call is TRBV6-5, the J call TRBJ1-6, with TRBD1 identical over 9 bases. The V gene end was trimmed by 2 bases and the J gene end by 5 bases; junction bases not matched to a gene: 1. This CDR3 comprises 15 residues. CDR1 and CDR2 from the germline V gene are MNHEY and SVGAGI.

J is TRBJ2-3 and V is TRBV21-1; the D call TRBD2 from the table was never checked on the DNA. TRBV21-1 counts as a pseudogene. The CDR3 has 19 amino acids. CDR3 region: CASSKGTSGNFYGTDTQYF. The CDR3 DNA follows: TGTGCCAGCAGCAAAGGCACTAGCGGCAATTTCTACGGCACAGATACGCAGTATTTT.

This sequence joins TRBV7-2 and TRBJ1-3; D is unresolved. CDR3 length equals 15 residues. CDR1 is SGHTA and CDR2 is FQGNSA in the germline V gene. V was shortened by 1 base and J by 0 bases, with 7 bases between the two germline ends. The CDR3 DNA is TGTGCCAGCAGCTTAGTTGGGTCCTCTGGAAACACCATATATTTT. It codes for CASSLVGSSGNTIYF.

V gene TRBV28 combines with J gene TRBJ2-1; 9 positions agree with TRBD2. V was clipped by 6 bases and J by 2 bases; unmatched bases: 8. Germline CDR1 is MDHEN and CDR2 is SYDVKM. The CDR3 contains 16 residues. This chain's CDR3 is CASSSLVAGAYNEQFF. CDR3 sequence (DNA): TGTGCCAGCAGCTCCCTGGTAGCGGGAGCCTACAATGAGCAGTTCTTC.

CDR3 amino acids: CASSSLGREDQPQHF. As DNA, the CDR3 is TGCGCCAGCAGTTCCTTAGGCAGGGAGGATCAGCCCCAGCATTTT. This chain links TRBV5-1 with TRBJ1-5; tentatively, D is TRBD1 (5 bases). V was trimmed by 5 bases and J by 5 bases, leaving 17 bases between them. This CDR3 has 15 residues. Germline CDR1 reads SGHRS; CDR2 reads YFSETQ.

In DNA, the CDR3 is TGTGCCAGCTCGCAAGCAGAACCTTTGACCGGGGAGCTGTTTTTT. Translation gives CASSQAEPLTGELFF. The chain carries TRBV18 and TRBJ2-2, with D unresolved. This CDR3 region has 15 residues. V lost 6 bases and J 5 bases, leaving 16 bases between the germline ends. The V gene's germline CDR1 is KGHSH and CDR2 LQKENI.

As regards this clone: The same CDR3 also results from other DNA sequences found in this sample. V usage is TRBV7-9 and J usage is TRBJ1-1, with D unclear. The CDR3 contains 13 residues. Germline values: CDR1 SEHNR, CDR2 FQNEAQ (reference sequence). Trimming removed 5 bases from V and 0 bases from J, with 7 bases in between. In DNA, the CDR3 is TGTGCCAGCAGCCTGACGGTGAACACTGAAGCTTTCTTT. This gives the protein CASSLTVNTEAFF.

The rearrangement uses TRBV15 and TRBJ2-7; D is unresolved. Germline V gene sequence: CDR1 LNHNV, CDR2 YYDKDF (reference sequence). CDR3 length: 15 residues. V was pared by 0 bases and J by 3 bases, with 12 bases between. The CDR3 loop is CATSRDRGWSYEQYF. CDR3 nucleotide sequence: TGTGCCACCAGCAGAGATCGAGGTTGGAGCTACGAGCAGTACTTC.